The source of this T cell receptor (beta chain) is a study of regulatory T cells in long-lasting Graves disease. The germline gives CDR1 LGHDT, CDR2 YNNKEL (reference sequence). The CDR3 runs 13 residues. Trimming left V 1 base short and J 6 bases short, with 6 bases between. Whole-study findings and limits: Persistent Graves' patients had lower TCR diversity than newly diagnosed ones. TRBV28, TRBJ1-2 and TRBJ2-5 emerged as the favored segments in persistent disease. Clonotypes that were public and shared totalled around 2,700 in persistent patients versus roughly 1,000 in new patients.

There are a few counts of this clonotype. The target antigen is unknown. Given a much more abundant clone one base away, this may be a read error. Researchers made TCR beta libraries by using iRepertoire HTBI primers and running Arm-PCR on CDR3 regions. TCRdb called the multiplex PCR reads again in MiXCR, with one record for every CDR3 protein. This sample has 400,000 to 500,000 distinct CDR3 sequences, with 14% to 15% found just once. Time point defined: newly diagnosed GD, antithyroid drugs for less than 3 months. PBMC RNA served as the TCR library source. This sample also appeared in a second study, on T cells in Graves' hyperthyroidism and ophthalmopathy. That publication notes: HTBI primers drove first-round RT-PCR of the TCR CDR3.

The sample in question was peripheral blood mononuclear cells (PBMCs), obtained at new diagnosis, from a patient treated with antithyroid drugs. The sequence came from a woman between 35 and 50 years old with Graves disease. This chain connects TRBV3-1 to TRBJ2-2; D not certain. CDR3 loop: CASSQGRAGELFF. CDR3 DNA: TGTGCCAGCAGCCAAGGAAGGGCCGGGGAGCTGTTTTTT.